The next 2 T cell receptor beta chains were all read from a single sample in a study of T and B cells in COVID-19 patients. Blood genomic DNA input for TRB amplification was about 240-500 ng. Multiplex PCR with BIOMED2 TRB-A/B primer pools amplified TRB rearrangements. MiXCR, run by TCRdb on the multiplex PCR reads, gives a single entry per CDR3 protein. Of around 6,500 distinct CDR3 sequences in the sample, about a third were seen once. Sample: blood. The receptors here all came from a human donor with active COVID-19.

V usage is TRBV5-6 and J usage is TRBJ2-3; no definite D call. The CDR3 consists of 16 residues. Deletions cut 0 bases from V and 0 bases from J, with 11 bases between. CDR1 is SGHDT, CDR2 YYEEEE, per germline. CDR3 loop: CASSLVPLSSTDTQYF. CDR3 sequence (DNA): TGTGCCAGCAGCTTGGTACCGCTCTCTAGCACAGATACGCAGTATTTT.

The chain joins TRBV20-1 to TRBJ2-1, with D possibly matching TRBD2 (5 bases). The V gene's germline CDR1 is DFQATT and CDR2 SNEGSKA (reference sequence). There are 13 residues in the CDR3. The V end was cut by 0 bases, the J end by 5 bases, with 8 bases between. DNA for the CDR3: TGCAGTGCTAGAGATGGACTTCACAATGAGCAGTTCTTC. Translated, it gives CSARDGLHNEQFF.